These 10 T cell receptor beta chains share one sample of origin, sequenced in a study of cytomegalovirus exposure and HLA in healthy donors. The primer mix had 60 Vbeta and 13 Jbeta primers. Data came from immunoSEQ multiplex PCR; TCRdb stores just in-frame clones and leaves some out. The table lists 150,000 to 180,000 clones, 65% to 75% of them singletons, with over 2.5% in the top ten. The specimen sequenced was PBMCs. All receptors derive from a man aged 18 to 29 in good health and CMV-seronegative.

This clone was observed a single time. The chain has TRBV11-1 and TRBJ2-1; possible D gene TRBD2, 6 bases. CDR3 length: 12 amino acids. Trimming removed 5 bases at V and 13 bases at J, with 15 bases between. Germline V lookup: CDR1 SGHAT, CDR2 FQDESV (reference sequence). CDR3 sequence: CASSPRLVGQFF. The CDR3 bases are TGTGCCAGCAGCCCGAGACTAGTTGGTCAGTTCTTC.

In nucleotides, the CDR3 is TGCAGCGTTAGAGTTGGGACAGGAGGCTTCAATGAGCAGTTCTTC. It specifies CSVRVGTGGFNEQFF. This chain connects TRBV29-1 to TRBJ2-1; 8 bases line up with TRBD1. Germline V gene lookup returns CDR1 SQVTM and CDR2 ANQGSEA. CDR3 length: 15 amino acids. J gave up 6 bases and V 5 bases, and 12 bases lay outside the gene matches.

The V and J genes are TRBV14 and TRBJ2-7, with TRBD1 as a possible D gene (5 bases). The V gene's germline CDR1 is SGHDN and CDR2 FVKESK. The CDR3 extends over 14 amino acids. Trimming shortened V by 1 base and J by 8 bases, and 15 bases separated the two germline ends. CDR3 nucleotides: TGTGCCAGCAGCCAAGGTGCCAGGGCGGTTAAGCAGTACGTC. Its protein product is CASSQGARAVKQYV.

The rearrangement uses TRBV2 and TRBJ1-5, with D hard to call. Trimming stripped 2 bases from V and 4 bases from J, with 9 bases between. The CDR3 loop spans 14 amino acids. CDR1 is SNHLY and CDR2 is FYNNEI in the germline V gene. CDR3 DNA sequence: TGTGCCAGCAGTGAATGGGCAGCTAATCAGCCCCAGCATTTT. Protein product: CASSEWAANQPQHF.

The chain combines TRBV6-5 with TRBJ1-2, with 7 bases fitting TRBD1. The CDR3 is 16 residues long. V gave up 3 bases and J gave up 4 bases; unmatched junction bases: 11. Germline V gene sequence: CDR1 MNHEY, CDR2 SVGAGI. DNA for the CDR3: TGTGCCAGCAGTTATTCCCCTCGACAGGGCCTCTATGGCTACACCTTC. Translating gives CASSYSPRQGLYGYTF.

The rearrangement joins TRBV2 to TRBJ2-3; 8 bases are shared with TRBD1. J lost 6 bases, V lost 6 bases, and 2 bases had no gene match. Germline V lookup: CDR1 SNHLY, CDR2 FYNNEI. The CDR3 totals 12 residues. The CDR3 DNA reads as TGTGCCAGCAGCAGGGGGCGCGATACGCAGTATTTT. Its protein product is CASSRGRDTQYF.

Note on this clone: Additional DNA sequences in this sample encode the identical CDR3. The CDR3 reads CASSLDRGPYNEQFF. The CDR3 DNA reads TGTGCCAGCAGCTTAGACAGGGGGCCTTACAATGAGCAGTTCTTC. The chain combines TRBV7-3 with TRBJ2-1, with TRBD1 matching 10 bases. The J segment lost 4 bases and the V segment lost 2 bases, leaving 2 bases of the junction unmatched. Germline V gene lookup returns CDR1 SGHTA and CDR2 FQGTGA. This CDR3 is 15 amino acids long.

The chain carries TRBV6-5 and TRBJ2-2; TRBD1 matches at 7 bases. J gave up 4 bases and V 6 bases, and 5 bases lay outside the gene matches. Germline V gene data show CDR1 as MNHEY and CDR2 as SVGAGI. This CDR3 spans 14 amino acids. The CDR3 DNA reads as TGTGCCAGCAGCGCGACAGGGCCCACCGGGGAGCTGTTTTTT. Translated, it gives CASSATGPTGELFF.

This clone has only a few counts. The chain recombines TRBV30 with TRBJ1-2, with a weak D call TRBD1 (6 bases). The V gene lost 0 bases and the J gene lost 8 bases, with 16 bases spanning the gap. The CDR3 spans 14 residues. Per germline, CDR1 GTSNPN and CDR2 SVGIG (reference sequence). The DNA of the CDR3 is TGTGCCTGGAGTGTACCGTGGGGGCAAAGGGGCTACACCTTC. This sequence encodes CAWSVPWGQRGYTF.

The chain has TRBV5-1 and TRBJ2-7; 9 positions match TRBD1. The germline CDR1 and CDR2 sequences are SGHRS and YFSETQ. This CDR3 contains 14 residues. With V trimmed by 3 bases and J by 3 bases, 4 bases remained unmatched. The CDR3 DNA sequence: TGCGCCAGCAGCTCCTCGGGACAGGGCTACGAGCAGTACTTC. Protein: CASSSSGQGYEQYF.